These 23 T cell receptor beta chains originate from one sample sequenced in a study of T-cell memory formation after mild COVID-19. One entry per CDR3 protein, called by TCRdb with MiXCR from the 5' RACE reads. The sample consists of fewer than 450,000 distinct CDR3 sequences, around a fifth of them appearing once. The specimen sequenced was PBMCs or a T cell subset sorted from them (not recorded which). The source is an adult woman who had mild COVID-19 (a few samples of this study predate the infection). Cell type and time point are not known.

This clonotype was recorded at least ten times. This chain uses TRBV3-1 with TRBJ2-2; no clear D gene. This CDR3 contains 15 residues. Germline CDR1 reads LGHDT; CDR2 reads YNNKEL (reference sequence). Trimming shortened V by 1 base and J by 0 bases, and 6 bases separated the two germline ends. Written as DNA, the CDR3 is TGTGCCAGCAGCCAAGTTAGCCCGAACACCGGGGAGCTGTTTTTT. It encodes CASSQVSPNTGELFF.

J is TRBJ2-6 and V is TRBV5-5; 7 bases match TRBD1. Germline V gene sequence: CDR1 SGHKS, CDR2 YYEKEE (reference sequence). V lost 4 bases and J lost 0; bases outside the gene matches: 10. There are 18 residues in the CDR3. CDR3 region: CASSIRQGFSSGANVLTF. The CDR3 region has the DNA TGTGCCAGCAGCATTAGACAGGGTTTCAGCTCTGGGGCCAACGTCCTGACTTTC.

The rearrangement uses TRBV4-1 and TRBJ2-2; 9 bases match TRBD1. With 0 bases clipped from V and 7 bases from J, the junction kept 3 bases outside the gene matches. This CDR3 spans 15 amino acids. Germline V gene data show CDR1 as MGHRA and CDR2 as YSYEKL. The CDR3 reads CASSQDGTGNGELFF. The CDR3 DNA follows: TGCGCCAGCAGCCAAGATGGGACAGGGAACGGGGAGCTGTTTTTT.

This clonotype was observed a handful of times. The J gene is TRBJ1-2, the V gene TRBV3-1; D not resolved. The CDR3 is made up of 13 amino acids. From germline, CDR1 is LGHDT and CDR2 YNNKEL (reference sequence). V lost 1 base and J 2 bases, leaving 5 bases between the germline ends. The CDR3 spells CASSQVTNYGYTF. The CDR3 nucleotides read TGTGCCAGCAGCCAAGTGACGAACTATGGCTACACCTTC.

This clonotype has ten or more counts. The chain joins TRBV5-1 to TRBJ2-5; D is uncertain. The CDR3 covers 15 residues. V lost 1 base, J lost 3 bases, and 13 bases lay in between. Germline V CDR1 and CDR2: SGHRS, YFSETQ. CDR3 bases: TGCGCCAGCAGCTTGTCCTCCCGTACTGAAGAGACCCAGTACTTC. It translates to CASSLSSRTEETQYF.

This chain links TRBV21-1 with TRBJ2-3; no DNA check was done on the table's D call, TRBD2. TRBV21-1 is a pseudogene locus. This CDR3 is 20 amino acids long. The CDR3 coding sequence is TGTGCCAGCAGCATTCTCTGGCCTAGCGGGGCGGGTAAGAGCACAGATACGCAGTATTTT. Its translation is CASSILWPSGAGKSTDTQYF.

This clonotype came up a few times. The V and J genes are TRBV24-1 and TRBJ2-7, with D possibly TRBD1 on 5 matching bases. The CDR3 is 14 residues long. Trimming stripped 4 bases from V and 5 bases from J, with 14 bases between. In germline, CDR1 is KGHDR, CDR2 SFDVKD. This CDR3 reads CATSDAGSAHEQYF. CDR3 bases: TGTGCCACCAGTGACGCAGGGTCGGCCCACGAGCAGTACTTC.

This clonotype was seen a few times. The chain uses TRBV27 and TRBJ2-5; no clear D. Germline V gene lookup returns CDR1 MNHEY and CDR2 SMNVEV (reference sequence). Deletions cut 0 bases from V and 2 bases from J, with 7 bases between. This CDR3 spans 14 amino acids. DNA of the CDR3: TGTGCCAGCAGTTTATCGGGGAATCAAGAGACCCAGTACTTC. It codes for CASSLSGNQETQYF.

This clonotype has only a few counts. CDR3 region: CSVDLGQGRAEAFF. The CDR3 DNA sequence: TGCAGCGTTGATCTGGGACAGGGAAGAGCTGAAGCTTTCTTT. The V call is TRBV29-1, the J call TRBJ1-1, with 9 bases aligning to TRBD1. CDR1 is SQVTM and CDR2 is ANQGSEA in the germline V gene. Unmatched junction bases numbered 8, after V lost 3 bases and J lost 6 bases. The CDR3 is made up of 14 amino acids. The entire variable domain, with the rest obtained from reference TRBV29-1 and TRBJ1-1, is as follows: SAVISQKPSRDICQRGTSLTIQCQVDSQVTMMFWYRQQPGQSLTLIATANQGSEATYESGFVIDKFPISRPNLTFSTLTVSNMSPEDSSIYLCSVDLGQGRAEAFFGQGTRLTVV.

This rearrangement joins TRBV24-1 to TRBJ2-1; the match to TRBD1 covers 9 bases. The CDR3 sequence is 16 residues long. The germline gives CDR1 KGHDR, CDR2 SFDVKD. The V segment lost 4 bases and the J segment 1 base; nucleotides outside the gene matches: 4. As DNA, the CDR3 is TGTGCCACCAGTGACCCGGACAGGGGATCCTACAATGAGCAGTTCTTC. This codes for CATSDPDRGSYNEQFF.

This clonotype has a handful of counts. V usage is TRBV27 and J usage is TRBJ1-1; 9 nucleotides line up with TRBD1. Germline trimming cut 5 bases from V and 3 bases from J; bases unmatched to any gene: 4. Germline V gene data show CDR1 as MNHEY and CDR2 as SMNVEV (reference sequence). The CDR3 consists of 14 residues. CDR3 sequence reads: CASSKTGGHTEAFF. CDR3 bases: TGTGCCAGCAGTAAGACAGGGGGGCACACTGAAGCTTTCTTT.

The gene calls are TRBV24-1 and TRBJ1-2, with TRBD1 as a possible D gene (6 bases). This CDR3 has 14 residues. From germline, CDR1 is KGHDR and CDR2 SFDVKD. The ends were cut back, 3 bases at V and 2 bases at J, with 9 bases in the middle. CDR3 residues: CATSDPGQNYGYTF. The CDR3 DNA follows: TGTGCCACCAGTGATCCCGGACAGAACTATGGCTACACCTTC.

This chain connects TRBV6-5 to TRBJ2-2; TRBD2 aligns across 10 bases. Per the germline V gene, CDR1 is MNHEY and CDR2 is SVGAGI. The CDR3 spans 15 residues. V lost 2 bases to trimming and J lost 6 bases; unmatched junction nucleotides: 3. CDR3 coding DNA: TGTGCCAGCAGTTACGTTCTAGCGGGAGCCGGGGAGCTGTTTTTT. Its protein is CASSYVLAGAGELFF.

The CDR3 is CASSPRTGRYADTQYF. CDR3 in DNA: TGTGCCAGCAGCCCCAGGACAGGGAGGTATGCAGATACGCAGTATTTT. The J gene is TRBJ2-3, the V gene TRBV21-1; the DNA was not used to check the table's D call, TRBD1. TRBV21-1 is deemed a pseudogene. This CDR3 is 16 amino acids long.

This clonotype has a count of ten or more. The chain joins TRBV4-2 to TRBJ1-2; TRBD1 is a possible D gene (6 bases). Trimming took 3 bases from V and 8 from J, leaving 16 bases between them. The germline V gene encodes CDR1 LGHNA and CDR2 YNFKEQ. This CDR3 comprises 14 residues. The CDR3 loop is CASSQGTLLQGYTF. CDR3 sequence (DNA): TGTGCCAGCAGCCAGGGGACACTGCTACAGGGCTACACCTTC.

This chain joins TRBV20-1 and TRBJ2-7; 7 bases agree with TRBD1. The CDR3 runs 14 residues. Germline V gene lookup returns CDR1 DFQATT and CDR2 SNEGSKA (reference sequence). The V gene end was trimmed by 4 bases and the J gene end by 2 bases; junction bases not matched to a gene: 8. The CDR3 region is CSATSGTAAYEQYF. The CDR3 nucleotides read TGCAGTGCTACCTCCGGGACAGCAGCCTACGAGCAGTACTTC.

The chain links TRBV7-8 to TRBJ2-1; no reliable D call. The germline V and J ends were trimmed by 11 bases and 0 bases, with 17 bases remaining between them. Per the germline V gene, CDR1 is SGHVS and CDR2 is FQNEAQ. The CDR3 covers 15 residues. The CDR3 sequence is CACLLGKSSYNEQFF. The CDR3 DNA reads TGTGCCTGCCTATTGGGCAAGAGCTCCTACAATGAGCAGTTCTTC.

The chain joins TRBV29-1 to TRBJ2-7; 8 bases fit TRBD1. The germline V gene encodes CDR1 SQVTM and CDR2 ANQGSEA. Unmatched junction bases numbered 1, after V lost 3 bases and J lost 9 bases. The CDR3 has 10 amino acids. This CDR3 reads CSVETGAQYF. The CDR3 nucleotides read TGCAGCGTTGAGACAGGGGCGCAGTACTTC.

The V and J genes are TRBV12-3 or TRBV12-4 and TRBJ2-3, with 7 bases matching TRBD2. The CDR3 extends over 12 amino acids. After removal of 5 bases from V and 9 bases from J, the junction contained 5 bases not matched to a gene. The CDR3 protein is CASSRLAQTQYF. The CDR3 coding sequence is TGTGCCAGCAGTCGACTAGCCCAAACGCAGTATTTT.

The rearrangement uses TRBV12-3 or TRBV12-4 and TRBJ2-7, with 9 bases that match TRBD1. This CDR3 contains 13 residues. CDR3 loop: CSIWGTGPYEQYF. As DNA, the CDR3 is TGTTCCATCTGGGGGACAGGGCCGTACGAGCAGTACTTC.

This clonotype was counted many times. V gene TRBV23-1 combines with J gene TRBJ2-1; TRBD1 matches 9 bases. TRBV23-1 counts as an open reading frame of uncertain function. The CDR3 consists of 14 residues. V trimming: 7 bases; J trimming: 5 bases; junction bases outside the gene matches: 6. Here the CDR3 DNA reads TGCGCCAGCAAATGGGACAGGGTGCACAATGAGCAGTTCTTC. Translating gives CASKWDRVHNEQFF.

This chain links TRBV2 with TRBJ2-7; 7 bases agree with TRBD1. V lost 2 bases and J lost 2; bases outside the gene matches: 3. The CDR3 is 14 amino acids. CDR1 is SNHLY, CDR2 FYNNEI, per germline. Here the CDR3 reads CASSEQGVTYEQYF. The CDR3, as DNA: TGTGCCAGCAGTGAACAGGGGGTAACCTACGAGCAGTACTTC.

The rearrangement links TRBV9 to TRBJ2-7, with D possibly matching TRBD1 (6 bases). The germline V gene has CDR1 SGDLS and CDR2 YYNGEE. CDR3 length: 15 amino acids. V was cut by 2 bases and J by 6 bases, with 18 bases left in between. The CDR3: CASSVGPSTGSEQYF. The CDR3 DNA is TGTGCCAGCAGCGTGGGGCCCTCAACAGGGAGCGAGCAGTACTTC.